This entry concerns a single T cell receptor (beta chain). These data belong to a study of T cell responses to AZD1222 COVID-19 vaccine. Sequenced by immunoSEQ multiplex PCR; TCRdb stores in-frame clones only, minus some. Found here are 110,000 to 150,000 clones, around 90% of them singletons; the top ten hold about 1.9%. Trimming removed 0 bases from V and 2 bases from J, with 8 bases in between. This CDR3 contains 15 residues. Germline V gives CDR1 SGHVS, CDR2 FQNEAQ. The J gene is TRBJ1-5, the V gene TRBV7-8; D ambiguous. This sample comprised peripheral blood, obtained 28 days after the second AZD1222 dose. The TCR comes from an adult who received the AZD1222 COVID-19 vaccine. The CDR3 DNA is TGTGCCAGCAGCTTAGCGATCTTCGGCAATCAGCCCCAGCATTTT. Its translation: CASSLAIFGNQPQHF.